The source of this T cell receptor beta chain is a study of cytomegalovirus exposure and HLA in healthy donors. This clone was seen a handful of times. The same CDR3 can be traced to other DNA sequences in this sample. The study ran its PCR with 60 Vbeta and 13 Jbeta primers. Repertoires were generated with immunoSEQ multiplex PCR, while TCRdb's copy carries only in-frame clones and drops some. This table holds around 38,000 clones, over 65% found once. The CDR3 is 14 amino acids. The ends were cut back, 0 bases at V and 1 base at J, with 7 bases in the middle. Germline loops: CDR1 SGHRS, CDR2 YFSETQ. Each donor was healthy, and each was a bone marrow donor.

The TCR was taken from a man aged 50 to 59 in good health and CMV-seropositive. The chain has TRBV5-1 and TRBJ1-1; D unclear. The sample consisted of PBMCs. CDR3 sequence: CASSLARGNTEAFF. DNA for the CDR3: TGCGCCAGCAGCTTGGCTCGGGGGAACACTGAAGCTTTCTTT.